This is a list of T cell receptor beta chains from one sample in a study of shared clonotypes between healthy human individuals. Clones were read by immunoSEQ multiplex PCR, and TCRdb kept only the in-frame ones, dropping some. Of approximately 500,000 clones in the sample, less than 96% are singletons; the top ten hold less than 0.06%. Sequencing used naive CD4+ T cells sorted from blood. The source is a woman aged 25 to 39 in good health. Each CDR3 is given with its conserved first and last residue. The size entry is marked missing in some rows and otherwise reads once, few, many or a size class.

>once|TRBJ1-4|TRBV25-1
CASSGDSGTGMGEEKLFF
>NA|TRBJ2-1|TRBV19
CASSMEIGTEQFF
>NA|TRBJ2-7|TRBV18
CASSPLPGPSYEQYF
>NA|TRBJ2-5|TRBV6-5
CASSYSYSETQYF
>NA|TRBJ1-1|TRBV18
CASSKSRGANTEAFF
>NA|TRBJ1-2|TRBV1
CTSRRPVVRKTYGYTF
>NA|TRBJ2-5|TRBV2
CASSLTSGRAVVGETQYF
>NA|NA|TRBV9
CASSVGNSADEQYF
>NA|TRBJ2-1|TRBV27
CASSNQGSSYNEQFF
>NA|TRBJ1-1|TRBV18
CASSPYGWGGSEAFF
>NA|TRBJ2-1|TRBV7-6
CASSPGLSRDEQFF
>NA|TRBJ1-2|TRBV6-6
CASSRDGNYGYTF
>NA|TRBJ2-7|TRBV5-1
CASSLTTGGASHEQYF
>NA|TRBJ2-5|TRBV9
CASSMGLAGEETQYF
>NA|TRBJ1-2|TRBV30
CAWSVRSSGYTF
>NA|TRBJ2-3|TRBV4-1
CASSQNELAAFDADTQYF
>NA|TRBJ2-6|TRBV7-6
CASSPIGGANVLTF
>NA|TRBJ1-4|TRBV7-9
CASSRWDATNEKLFF
>NA|TRBJ1-2|TRBV25-1
CASSGIQGGPYGYTF
>NA|TRBJ2-2|TRBV5-1
CASSSGRPGELFF
>NA|TRBJ2-3|TRBV18
CASSPPLASGRDTQYF
>NA|TRBJ1-2|TRBV2
CASSVSGTGPTF